These 27 T cell receptor beta chains came from one sample sequenced in a study of Ad26.COV2.S vaccination and SARS-CoV-2 variants. Sequenced by immunoSEQ multiplex PCR; TCRdb stores in-frame clones only, minus some. The sample includes more than 150,000 clones, around nine tenths of them seen just once. Material: peripheral blood, obtained after recovery from COVID-19. The origin of the receptors is a human donor who had recovered from COVID-19.

V usage is TRBV1 and J usage is TRBJ2-3; the D segment call TRBD2 is taken from the table without a DNA check. TRBV1 is a recognized pseudogene. The CDR3 runs 13 residues. DNA of the CDR3: TGCACCAGCAGCCAAGACCCGACAGATACGCAGTATTTT. Its protein is CTSSQDPTDTQYF.

The chain employs TRBV3-1 (or the pseudogene TRBV3-2) and TRBJ2-1; 9 bases are a match to TRBD2. The germline V gene has CDR1 LGHDT and CDR2 YNNKEL (reference sequence). This CDR3 comprises 16 residues. V shed 1 base and J 2 bases; nucleotides not matched to a gene: 3. CDR3 coding DNA: TGTGCCAGCAGCCAAGCTGGCGGGAGGGCCTACAATGAGCAGTTCTTC. It translates to CASSQAGGRAYNEQFF.

The DNA for the CDR3 is TGTGCCAGCGGGACTAGGGCCCCCCGGGAGACCCAGTACTTC. It encodes CASGTRAPRETQYF. The chain combines TRBV27 with TRBJ2-5; 8 bases map to TRBD2. The germline V gene has CDR1 MNHEY and CDR2 SMNVEV (reference sequence). Germline trimming cut 8 bases from V and 5 bases from J; bases unmatched to any gene: 10. This CDR3 comprises 14 residues.

The chain has TRBV6-5 and TRBJ2-4; D is possibly TRBD2 (6 bases). This CDR3 contains 14 residues. V lost 7 bases, J lost 8 bases, and 18 bases lay in between. Germline assignment: CDR1 MNHEY and CDR2 SVGAGI. The CDR3 coding sequence is TGTGCCAGCATAGCCGGCAGCCCGGGGGACATTCAGTACTTC. Encoded protein: CASIAGSPGDIQYF.

The rearrangement links TRBV29-1 to TRBJ2-1; no firm D call. Germline V gene lookup returns CDR1 SQVTM and CDR2 ANQGSEA. The CDR3 has 12 amino acids. V was shortened by 3 bases and J by 7 bases, with 10 bases between the two germline ends. The CDR3 nucleotides read TGCAGCGTTGACGGTCAGGCGAATGAGCAGTTCTTC. Its protein product is CSVDGQANEQFF.

The chain carries TRBV5-4 and TRBJ1-6; a possible D gene is TRBD1 (5 bases). The germline V gene has CDR1 SGHNT and CDR2 YYREEE (reference sequence). The V end was cut by 4 bases, the J end by 8 bases, with 7 bases between. The CDR3 has 12 amino acids. This CDR3 reads CASSGGDSPLHF. The CDR3 DNA sequence: TGTGCCAGCAGCGGGGGGGATTCACCCCTCCACTTT. The full variable domain, with the rest looked up from reference TRBV5-4 and TRBJ1-6, is ETGVTQSPTHLIKTRGQQVTLRCSSQSGHNTVSWYQQALGQGPQFIFQYYREEENGRGNFPPRFSGLQFPNYSSELNVNALELDDSALYLCASSGGDSPLHFGNGTRLTVT.

This clone was counted once. This chain uses TRBV3-1 (or the pseudogene TRBV3-2) with TRBJ1-5; D is ambiguous. V was pared by 0 bases and J by 5 bases, with 8 bases between. Looked up from germline, CDR1 is LGHDT and CDR2 is YNNKEL (reference sequence). CDR3 size: 14 residues. The CDR3 loop reads CASSQDTTDQPQHF. The CDR3 DNA reads as TGTGCCAGCAGCCAAGACACCACCGATCAGCCCCAGCATTTT.

The chain recombines TRBV6-2 or TRBV6-3 with TRBJ1-5; D unresolved. Germline V lookup: CDR1 MNHEY, CDR2 SVGEGT. V shed 4 bases and J shed 8 bases, with 6 bases lying between them. This CDR3 region has 11 residues. This chain's CDR3 is CASSSGEPQHF. The CDR3 bases are TGTGCCAGCAGTTCCGGGGAGCCCCAGCATTTT.

The rearrangement uses TRBV7-3 and TRBJ2-2; no firm D call. This CDR3 has 15 amino acids. Per the germline V gene, CDR1 is SGHTA and CDR2 is FQGTGA. V lost 3 bases and J lost 2, with 10 bases in between. The CDR3 region is CASSLGGLNTGELFF. Here the CDR3 DNA reads TGTGCCAGCAGCTTGGGCGGCCTTAACACCGGGGAGCTGTTTTTT.

The CDR3 sequence is CASSTGGGGYTF. DNA of the CDR3: TGTGCCAGCAGCACAGGGGGCGGGGGCTACACCTTC. This chain joins TRBV5-6 and TRBJ1-2, with 9 bases aligning to TRBD1. The CDR3 consists of 12 residues. V was pared by 4 bases and J by 8 bases, with 3 bases of the junction left unmatched. Germline CDR1 reads SGHDT; CDR2 reads YYEEEE.

The rearrangement joins TRBV19 to TRBJ2-7; D perhaps matches TRBD2 (5 bases). The CDR3 loop spans 13 amino acids. Germline V CDR1 and CDR2: LNHDA, SQIVND (reference sequence). Trimming left V 5 bases short and J 7 bases short, with 15 bases between. CDR3 residues: CASSALAEEEQYF. The DNA of the CDR3 is TGTGCCAGTAGTGCGCTAGCTGAGGAAGAGCAGTACTTC.

This clone is a singleton in its sample. Here the CDR3 DNA reads TGTGCCAGTAGTATAGGGGCCCGCGGGGGCGGGACTTACACTGAAGCTTTCTTT. Translated: CASSIGARGGGTYTEAFF. The chain employs TRBV19 and TRBJ1-1; possible D gene TRBD1, 6 bases. The V and J ends lost 1 base and 3 bases respectively, with 21 bases between them. The germline V gene has CDR1 LNHDA and CDR2 SQIVND (reference sequence). The CDR3 loop spans 18 amino acids.

The rearrangement links TRBV4-2 to TRBJ2-7; 7 nucleotides align to TRBD2. Germline assignment: CDR1 LGHNA and CDR2 YNFKEQ. The CDR3 contains 16 residues. V gave up 3 bases and J gave up 7 bases; unmatched junction bases: 15. In DNA, the CDR3 is TGTGCCAGCAGCCATTCTCTAGCGGCAGAGAGTCGGGAGCAGTACTTC. This codes for CASSHSLAAESREQYF.

In this sample, this clone turned up a few times. The CDR3 sequence: CASSFGDGLYGYTF. The CDR3 DNA reads TGCGCCAGCAGCTTTGGGGACGGACTCTATGGCTACACCTTC. The chain carries TRBV5-1 and TRBJ1-2, with D tentatively TRBD1 (5 bases). Trimming took 2 bases from V and 4 from J, leaving 12 bases between them. The CDR3 extends over 14 amino acids. The germline CDR1 and CDR2 sequences are SGHRS and YFSETQ.

This sequence joins TRBV6-5 and TRBJ2-7; 7 bases align to TRBD2. In germline, CDR1 is MNHEY, CDR2 SVGAGI. CDR3 length: 15 amino acids. The trim removed 0 bases at V and 1 base at J, leaving 3 bases unmatched. CDR3 in amino acids: CASSYSAGESYEQYF. The CDR3 coding sequence is TGTGCCAGCAGTTACTCCGCGGGAGAGTCCTACGAGCAGTACTTC.

The rearrangement uses TRBV12-3 or TRBV12-4 and TRBJ1-5; maybe TRBD1 (5 bases). V lost 5 bases to trimming and J lost 12 bases, with 14 bases between them. This CDR3 is built from 12 residues. The CDR3 region has the DNA TGTGCCAGCAGTCTCGGGGACCGGCGCCAGCATTTT. This encodes CASSLGDRRQHF.

The CDR3 DNA reads TGCGCCAGCAGCCCAGGGGGCTCAGCAACTAATGAAAAACTGTTTTTT. Its protein is CASSPGGSATNEKLFF. The chain couples TRBV4-1 to TRBJ1-4; 8 bases align to TRBD1. The V segment lost 4 bases and the J segment 0 bases; nucleotides outside the gene matches: 4. This CDR3 region has 16 residues. In germline, CDR1 is MGHRA, CDR2 YSYEKL.

The chain employs TRBV27 and TRBJ2-7, with TRBD2 matching 11 bases. Germline V gene lookup returns CDR1 MNHEY and CDR2 SMNVEV (reference sequence). The CDR3 covers 16 residues. After removal of 10 bases from V and 2 bases from J, the junction contained 13 bases not matched to a gene. CDR3 nucleotide sequence: TGTGCCACCTCGCAACTAGCGGGAGTTACCCCCTACGAGCAGTACTTC. Its translation: CATSQLAGVTPYEQYF.

In its sample, this clone was seen a few times. J is TRBJ2-7 and V is TRBV21-1. TRBV21-1 is labeled a pseudogene. This CDR3 spans 15 amino acids. This CDR3 is CASSAWRSGSDEQYF. The CDR3 DNA is TGTGCCAGCAGCGCCTGGAGATCAGGGAGCGACGAGCAGTACTTC.

The chain is built from TRBV2 and TRBJ2-7; 9 bases line up with TRBD2. Germline trimming cut 8 bases from V and 4 bases from J; bases unmatched to any gene: 9. There are 14 residues in the CDR3. Germline-derived CDR1 and CDR2 are SNHLY and FYNNEI. The CDR3 DNA sequence: TGTGCCAGCCAAGTAGCGGGAGAAGGGTACGAGCAGTACTTC. This sequence encodes CASQVAGEGYEQYF.

This chain connects TRBV7-9 to TRBJ1-1; D unclear. This CDR3 is 13 amino acids long. Looked up from germline, CDR1 is SEHNR and CDR2 is FQNEAQ (reference sequence). V gave up 3 bases and J gave up 6 bases, with 11 bases separating them. The CDR3 protein is CASSFWNSAEAFF. In DNA form, the CDR3 reads TGTGCCAGCAGCTTTTGGAATAGCGCTGAAGCTTTCTTT.

The V call is TRBV6-5, the J call TRBJ2-2; D is undetermined. There are 12 residues in the CDR3. V was shortened by 10 bases and J by 4 bases, with 10 bases between the two germline ends. CDR1 is MNHEY and CDR2 is SVGAGI in the germline V gene. The CDR3 reads CATLRSTGELFF. CDR3 in DNA: TGTGCCACCCTCCGGAGCACCGGGGAGCTGTTTTTT.

The chain employs TRBV4-1 and TRBJ2-6; D perhaps matches TRBD2 (5 bases). The CDR3 loop spans 18 amino acids. The germline gives CDR1 MGHRA, CDR2 YSYEKL. Trimming took 0 bases from V and 0 from J, leaving 12 bases between them. CDR3 sequence (DNA): TGCGCCAGCAGCCAAGATCCCGGCGGGCACTCTGGGGCCAACGTCCTGACTTTC. Translation: CASSQDPGGHSGANVLTF.

The chain couples TRBV6-5 to TRBJ2-2; possibly TRBD1 or TRBD2 for D (5 bases each). Germline CDR1 is MNHEY and CDR2 is SVGAGI. The CDR3 consists of 14 residues. The ends were cut back, 0 bases at V and 6 bases at J, with 8 bases in the middle. The DNA for the CDR3 is TGTGCCAGCAGTTACTCGCGAGGGGCCGGGGAGCTGTTTTTT. Its protein product is CASSYSRGAGELFF.

The chain combines TRBV11-3 with TRBJ2-1; 9 nucleotides match TRBD1. This CDR3 is built from 16 residues. Germline loops: CDR1 SGHNT, CDR2 YENEEA. V trimming: 1 base; J trimming: 3 bases; junction bases outside the gene matches: 4. CDR3 sequence (DNA): TGTGCCAGCAGCTTAGGAGGGACAGGGATCTACAATGAGCAGTTCTTC. It translates to CASSLGGTGIYNEQFF.

The table lists this clone with a count of one. The chain links TRBV2 to TRBJ1-5, with D unresolved. Germline lookup yields CDR1 SNHLY and CDR2 FYNNEI. The CDR3 covers 15 residues. The germline V and J ends were trimmed by 1 base and 3 bases, with 10 bases remaining between them. Here the CDR3 DNA reads TGTGCCAGCAGTGAAGAGAGGGATTACAATCAGCCCCAGCATTTT. Translated: CASSEERDYNQPQHF.

This clone has only one observation. V is TRBV9 and J is TRBJ2-7; 7 bases align to TRBD2. This CDR3 region has 15 residues. With 4 bases clipped from V and 2 bases from J, the junction kept 9 bases outside the gene matches. The germline V gene has CDR1 SGDLS and CDR2 YYNGEE. For the CDR3, the DNA is TGTGCCAGCAGCCCCGCCGGGACTATTACCTACGAGCAGTACTTC. Its protein is CASSPAGTITYEQYF.